The clone carrying this TCR beta chain was counted once. Antigen unknown. These data belong to a study of Ad26.COV2.S vaccination and SARS-CoV-2 variants. Study-level background: Dosing was one shot or two shots 56 days apart.

Study-level points and caveats: Measurement of non-spike TCR breadth gave similar results in vaccine and placebo recipients. The analyses of TCR breadth and depth may have understated the size of total T cell responses.

The treatment was: about 20 received Ad26.COV2.S at low or high dose, single or two shots; about 5 received placebo; per-sample allocation not given. Collection of samples fell on day 63 after the first vaccine or placebo injection. What was given as vaccine was an Ad26 vector encoding Wuhan-strain SARS-CoV-2 spike. Here immunoSEQ multiplex PCR was the method, and the copy in TCRdb shows in-frame clones only, minus some. The sample shows about 350,000 clones, around 86% of them seen only once. The V gene's germline CDR1 is SGHKS and CDR2 YYEKEE (reference sequence). V was trimmed by 4 bases and J by 8 bases, leaving 18 bases between them. The CDR3 is 15 residues long.

The V gene is TRBV5-5, the J gene TRBJ1-4; tentatively, D is TRBD1 (5 bases). This material consisted of peripheral blood, taken in a trial of Ad26.COV2.S vaccine versus placebo. The sequence derives from a person between 18 and 59 years old who received the Ad26.COV2.S COVID-19 vaccine or a placebo. CDR3 region: CASSTNMGDREKLFF. The CDR3 nucleotides are TGTGCCAGCAGCACTAATATGGGGGATCGGGAAAAACTGTTTTTT.